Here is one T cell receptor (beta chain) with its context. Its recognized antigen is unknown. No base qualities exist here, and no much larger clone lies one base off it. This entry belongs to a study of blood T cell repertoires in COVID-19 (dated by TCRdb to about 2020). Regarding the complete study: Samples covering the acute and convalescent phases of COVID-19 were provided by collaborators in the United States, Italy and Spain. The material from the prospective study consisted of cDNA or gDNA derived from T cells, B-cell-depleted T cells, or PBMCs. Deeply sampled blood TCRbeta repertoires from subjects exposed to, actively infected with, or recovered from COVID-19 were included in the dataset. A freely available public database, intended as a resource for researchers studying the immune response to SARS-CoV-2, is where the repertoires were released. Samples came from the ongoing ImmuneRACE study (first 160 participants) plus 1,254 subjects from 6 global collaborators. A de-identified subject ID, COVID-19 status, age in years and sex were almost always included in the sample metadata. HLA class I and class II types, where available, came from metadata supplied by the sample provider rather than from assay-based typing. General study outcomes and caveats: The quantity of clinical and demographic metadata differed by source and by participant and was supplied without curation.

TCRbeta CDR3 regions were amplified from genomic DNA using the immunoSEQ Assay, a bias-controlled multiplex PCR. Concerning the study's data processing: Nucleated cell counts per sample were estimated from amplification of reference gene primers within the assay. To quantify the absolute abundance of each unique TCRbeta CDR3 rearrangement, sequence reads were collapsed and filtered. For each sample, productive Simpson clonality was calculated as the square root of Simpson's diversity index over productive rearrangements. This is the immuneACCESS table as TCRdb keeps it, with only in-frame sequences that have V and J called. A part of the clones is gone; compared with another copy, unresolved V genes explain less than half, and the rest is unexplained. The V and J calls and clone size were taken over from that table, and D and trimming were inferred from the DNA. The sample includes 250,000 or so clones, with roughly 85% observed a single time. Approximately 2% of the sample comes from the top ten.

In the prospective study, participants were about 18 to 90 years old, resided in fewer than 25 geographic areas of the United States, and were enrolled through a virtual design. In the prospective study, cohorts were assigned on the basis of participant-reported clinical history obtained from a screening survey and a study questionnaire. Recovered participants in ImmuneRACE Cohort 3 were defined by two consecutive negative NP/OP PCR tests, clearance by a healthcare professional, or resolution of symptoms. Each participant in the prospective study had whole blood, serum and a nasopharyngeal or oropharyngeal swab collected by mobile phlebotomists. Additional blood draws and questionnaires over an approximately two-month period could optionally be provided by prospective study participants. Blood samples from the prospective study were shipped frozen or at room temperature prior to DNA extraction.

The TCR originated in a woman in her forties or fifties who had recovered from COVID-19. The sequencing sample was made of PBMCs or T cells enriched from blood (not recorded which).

The CDR3 region: CARSPCTGKTEAFF. The nucleotide sequence reads TGTGCCAGAAGCCCTTGTACAGGGAAGACTGAAGCTTTCTTT. This sequence uses TRBV5-3 and TRBJ1-1; perhaps TRBD1 is the D gene, with 6 bases matching. TRBV5-3 qualifies as an ORF whose function is uncertain. Relative to germline, V is 4 bases shorter and J is 5 bases shorter, with 15 bases between their ends. Its CDR3 holds 14 amino acids, cysteine through phenylalanine. Just the 42-base CDR3 DNA is kept, in frame starting at base 1.